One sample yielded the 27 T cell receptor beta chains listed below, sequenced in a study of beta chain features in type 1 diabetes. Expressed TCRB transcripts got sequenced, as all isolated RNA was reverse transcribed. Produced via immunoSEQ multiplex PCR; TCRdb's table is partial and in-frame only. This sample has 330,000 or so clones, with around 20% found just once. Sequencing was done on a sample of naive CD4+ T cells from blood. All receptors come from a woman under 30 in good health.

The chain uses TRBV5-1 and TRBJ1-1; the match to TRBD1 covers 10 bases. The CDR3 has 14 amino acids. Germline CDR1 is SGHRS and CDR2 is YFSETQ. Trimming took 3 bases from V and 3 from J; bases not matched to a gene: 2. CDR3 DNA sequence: TGCGCCAGCAGCTACGGACAGGGGGACACTGAAGCTTTCTTT. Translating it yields CASSYGQGDTEAFF.

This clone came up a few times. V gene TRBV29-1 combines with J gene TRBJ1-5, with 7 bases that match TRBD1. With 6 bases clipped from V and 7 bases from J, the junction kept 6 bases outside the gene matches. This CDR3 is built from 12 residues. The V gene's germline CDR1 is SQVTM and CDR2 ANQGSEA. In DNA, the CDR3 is TGCAGCGTGCAGGGGGGTGGACAGCCCCAGCATTTT. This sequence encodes CSVQGGGQPQHF. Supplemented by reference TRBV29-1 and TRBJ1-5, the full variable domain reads SAVISQKPSRDICQRGTSLTIQCQVDSQVTMMFWYRQQPGQSLTLIATANQGSEATYESGFVIDKFPISRPNLTFSTLTVSNMSPEDSSIYLCSVQGGGQPQHFGDGTRLSIL.

CDR3 protein: CASSVELGGNYGYTF. CDR3 DNA: TGTGCCAGCAGCGTAGAGCTAGGCGGAAACTATGGCTACACCTTC. J is TRBJ1-2 and V is TRBV9; D remains ambiguous. The CDR3 runs 15 residues. CDR1 is SGDLS, CDR2 YYNGEE, per germline. Trimming pared 0 bases from V and 2 bases from J, leaving 11 bases between.

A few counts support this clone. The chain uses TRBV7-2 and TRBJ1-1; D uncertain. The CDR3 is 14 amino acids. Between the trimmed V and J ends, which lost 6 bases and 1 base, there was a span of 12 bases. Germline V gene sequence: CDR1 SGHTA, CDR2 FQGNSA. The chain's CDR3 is CASRSGSRNTEAFF. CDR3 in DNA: TGTGCCAGCAGAAGCGGGAGCAGGAACACTGAAGCTTTCTTT.

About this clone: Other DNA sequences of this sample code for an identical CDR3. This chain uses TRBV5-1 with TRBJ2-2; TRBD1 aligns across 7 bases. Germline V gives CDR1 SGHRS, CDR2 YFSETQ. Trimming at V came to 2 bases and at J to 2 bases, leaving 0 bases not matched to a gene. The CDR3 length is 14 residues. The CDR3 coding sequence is TGCGCCAGCAGCTTAGGGGGCAACACCGGGGAGCTGTTTTTT. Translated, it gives CASSLGGNTGELFF. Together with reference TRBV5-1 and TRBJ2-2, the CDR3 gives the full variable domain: KAGVTQTPRYLIKTRGQQVTLSCSPISGHRSVSWYQQTPGQGLQFLFEYFSETQRNKGNFPGRFSGRQFSNSRSEMNVSTLELGDSALYLCASSLGGNTGELFFGEGSRLTVL.

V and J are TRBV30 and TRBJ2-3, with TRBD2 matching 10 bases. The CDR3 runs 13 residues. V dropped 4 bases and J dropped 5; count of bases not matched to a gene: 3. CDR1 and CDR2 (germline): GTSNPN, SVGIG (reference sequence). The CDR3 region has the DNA TGTGCCTGGACTAGCGGGGGTCAAGATACGCAGTATTTT. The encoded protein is CAWTSGGQDTQYF.

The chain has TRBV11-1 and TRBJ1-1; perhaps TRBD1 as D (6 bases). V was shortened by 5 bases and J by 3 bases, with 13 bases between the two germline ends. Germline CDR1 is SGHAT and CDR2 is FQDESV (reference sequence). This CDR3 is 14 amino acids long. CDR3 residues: CASSRRTDHTEAFF. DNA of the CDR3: TGTGCCAGCAGCAGACGGACAGATCACACTGAAGCTTTCTTT.

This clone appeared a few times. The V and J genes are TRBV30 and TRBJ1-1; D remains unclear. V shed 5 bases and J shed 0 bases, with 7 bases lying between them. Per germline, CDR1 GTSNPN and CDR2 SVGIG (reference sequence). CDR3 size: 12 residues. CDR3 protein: CAWGLLNTEAFF. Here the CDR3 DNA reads TGTGCCTGGGGACTGCTGAACACTGAAGCTTTCTTT.

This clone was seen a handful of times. CDR3 nucleotide sequence: TGTGCCAGCAGCTTGGCGGCGGGATTAAACTATGGCTACACCTTC. Translation gives CASSLAAGLNYGYTF. V usage is TRBV5-4 and J usage is TRBJ1-2; D unclear. Trimming cost V 0 bases and J 2 bases, with 11 bases left between them. The CDR3 loop spans 15 amino acids. Germline V gives CDR1 SGHNT, CDR2 YYREEE (reference sequence).

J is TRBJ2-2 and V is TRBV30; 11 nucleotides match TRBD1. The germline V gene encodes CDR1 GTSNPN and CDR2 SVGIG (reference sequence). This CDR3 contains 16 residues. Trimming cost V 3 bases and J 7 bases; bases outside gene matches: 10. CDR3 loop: CAWSRTGGDVYGELFF. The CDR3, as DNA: TGTGCCTGGAGCAGGACAGGGGGCGACGTTTACGGGGAGCTGTTTTTT.

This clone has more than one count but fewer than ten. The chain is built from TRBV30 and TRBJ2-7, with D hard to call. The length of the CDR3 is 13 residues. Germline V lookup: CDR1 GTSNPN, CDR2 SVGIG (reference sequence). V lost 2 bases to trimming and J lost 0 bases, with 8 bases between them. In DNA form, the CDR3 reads TGTGCCTGGAGTCTACAGTACTCCTACGAGCAGTACTTC. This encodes CAWSLQYSYEQYF.

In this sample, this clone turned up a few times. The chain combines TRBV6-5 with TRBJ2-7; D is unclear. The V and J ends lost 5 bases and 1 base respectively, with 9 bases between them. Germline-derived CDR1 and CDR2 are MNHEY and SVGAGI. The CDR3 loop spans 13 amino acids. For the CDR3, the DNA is TGTGCCAGCAGTCGAGAGAATTCCTACGAGCAGTACTTC. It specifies CASSRENSYEQYF.

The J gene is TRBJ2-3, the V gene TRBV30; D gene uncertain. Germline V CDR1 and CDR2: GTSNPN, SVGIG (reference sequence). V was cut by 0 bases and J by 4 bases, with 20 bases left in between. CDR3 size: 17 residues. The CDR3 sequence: CAWSVQSWYPRSDTQYF. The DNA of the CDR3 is TGTGCCTGGAGTGTACAGTCTTGGTACCCCAGGTCAGATACGCAGTATTTT.

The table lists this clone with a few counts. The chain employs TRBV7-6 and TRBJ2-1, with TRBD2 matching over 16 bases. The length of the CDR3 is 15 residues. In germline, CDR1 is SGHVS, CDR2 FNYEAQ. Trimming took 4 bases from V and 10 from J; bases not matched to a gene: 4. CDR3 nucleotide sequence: TGTGCCAGCAGCTCGGGACTAGCGGGGGGGCCGGAGCAGTTCTTC. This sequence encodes CASSSGLAGGPEQFF.

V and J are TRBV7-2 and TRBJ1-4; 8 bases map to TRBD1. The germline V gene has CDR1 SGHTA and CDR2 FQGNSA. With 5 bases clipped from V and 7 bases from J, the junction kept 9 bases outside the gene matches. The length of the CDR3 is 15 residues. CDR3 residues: CASSQLQGGGEKLFF. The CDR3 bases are TGTGCCAGCAGCCAATTACAGGGGGGAGGTGAAAAACTGTTTTTT.

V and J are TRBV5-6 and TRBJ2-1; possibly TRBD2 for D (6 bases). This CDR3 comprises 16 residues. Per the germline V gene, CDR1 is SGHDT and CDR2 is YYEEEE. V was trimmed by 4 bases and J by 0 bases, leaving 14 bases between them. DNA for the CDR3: TGTGCCAGCAGCGTAGTAGCGGTTTTCTCCTACAATGAGCAGTTCTTC. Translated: CASSVVAVFSYNEQFF.

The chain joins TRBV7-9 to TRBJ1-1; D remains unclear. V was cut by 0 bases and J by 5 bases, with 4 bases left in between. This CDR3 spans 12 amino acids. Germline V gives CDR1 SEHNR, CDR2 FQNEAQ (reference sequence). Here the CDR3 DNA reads TGTGCCAGCAGCTTAGCGTCAACTGAAGCTTTCTTT. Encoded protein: CASSLASTEAFF.

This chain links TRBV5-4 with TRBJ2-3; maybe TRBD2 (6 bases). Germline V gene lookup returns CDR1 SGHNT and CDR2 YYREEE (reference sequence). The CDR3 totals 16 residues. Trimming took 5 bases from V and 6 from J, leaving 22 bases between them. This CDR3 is CASSQGGAQAPDTQYF. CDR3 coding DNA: TGTGCCAGCAGTCAAGGAGGGGCACAGGCGCCGGATACGCAGTATTTT.

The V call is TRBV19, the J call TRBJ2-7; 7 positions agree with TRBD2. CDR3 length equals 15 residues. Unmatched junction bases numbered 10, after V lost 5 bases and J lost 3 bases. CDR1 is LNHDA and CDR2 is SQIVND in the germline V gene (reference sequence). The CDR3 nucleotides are TGTGCCAGTAGTGAGCGGGGCGTCCTTAACTACGAGCAGTACTTC. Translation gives CASSERGVLNYEQYF.

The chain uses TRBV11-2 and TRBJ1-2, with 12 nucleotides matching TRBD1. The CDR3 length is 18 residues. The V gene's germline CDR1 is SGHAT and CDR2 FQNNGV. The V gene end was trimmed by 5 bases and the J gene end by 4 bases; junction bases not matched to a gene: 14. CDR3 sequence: CASSPPPGQGASFYGYTF. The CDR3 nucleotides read TGTGCCAGCAGCCCCCCGCCGGGACAGGGGGCCTCGTTCTATGGCTACACCTTC.

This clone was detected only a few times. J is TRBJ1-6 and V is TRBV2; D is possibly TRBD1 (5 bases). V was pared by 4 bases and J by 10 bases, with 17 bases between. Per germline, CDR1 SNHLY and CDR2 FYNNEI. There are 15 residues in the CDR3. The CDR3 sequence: CASSATQGGISPLHF. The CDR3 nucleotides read TGTGCCAGCAGTGCGACCCAGGGCGGAATATCACCCCTCCACTTT.

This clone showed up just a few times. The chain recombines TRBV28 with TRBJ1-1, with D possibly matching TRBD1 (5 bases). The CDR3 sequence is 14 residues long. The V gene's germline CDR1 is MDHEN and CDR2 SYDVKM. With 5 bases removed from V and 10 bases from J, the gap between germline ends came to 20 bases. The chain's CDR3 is CASSPGQGSYGAFF. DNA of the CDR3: TGTGCCAGCAGTCCAGGGCAGGGTAGTTACGGAGCTTTCTTT.

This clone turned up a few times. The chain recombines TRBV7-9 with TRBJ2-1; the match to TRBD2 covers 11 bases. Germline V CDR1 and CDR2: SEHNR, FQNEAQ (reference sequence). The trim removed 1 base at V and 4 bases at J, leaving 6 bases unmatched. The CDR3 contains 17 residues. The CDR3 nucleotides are TGTGCCAGCAGCTTAGGAAAGGGACTAGCGGAGTACAATGAGCAGTTCTTC. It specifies CASSLGKGLAEYNEQFF. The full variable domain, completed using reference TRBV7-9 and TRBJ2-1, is DTGVSQNPRHKITKRGQNVTFRCDPISEHNRLYWYRQTLGQGPEFLTYFQNEAQLEKSRLLSDRFSAERPKGSFSTLEIQRTEQGDSAMYLCASSLGKGLAEYNEQFFGPGTRLTVL.

This CDR3 is CSVGDTLRSYEQYF. Written as DNA, the CDR3 is TGCAGCGTTGGAGACACCCTACGCTCCTACGAGCAGTACTTC. The gene calls are TRBV29-1 and TRBJ2-7; D not certain. The V gene's germline CDR1 is SQVTM and CDR2 ANQGSEA. CDR3 length: 14 amino acids. V lost 4 bases and J 0 bases, leaving 13 bases between the germline ends.

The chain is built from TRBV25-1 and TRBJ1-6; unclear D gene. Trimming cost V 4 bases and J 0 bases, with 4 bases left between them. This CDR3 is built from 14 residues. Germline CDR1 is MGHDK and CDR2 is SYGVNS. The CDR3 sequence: CASSGSSYNSPLHF. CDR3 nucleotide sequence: TGTGCCAGCAGTGGGAGCTCCTATAATTCACCCCTCCACTTT.

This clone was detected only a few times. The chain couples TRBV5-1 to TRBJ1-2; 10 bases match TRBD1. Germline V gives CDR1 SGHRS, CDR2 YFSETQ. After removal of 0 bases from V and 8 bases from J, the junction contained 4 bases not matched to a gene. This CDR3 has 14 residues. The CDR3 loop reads CASSLAGTGEGYTF. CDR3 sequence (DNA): TGCGCCAGCAGCTTGGCCGGGACAGGGGAAGGCTACACCTTC.

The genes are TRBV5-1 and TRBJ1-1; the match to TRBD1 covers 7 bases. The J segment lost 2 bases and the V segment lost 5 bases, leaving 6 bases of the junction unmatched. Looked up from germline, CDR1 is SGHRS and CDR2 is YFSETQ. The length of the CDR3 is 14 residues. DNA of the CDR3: TGCGCCAGCAGGGCGGGACAGAGAAACACTGAAGCTTTCTTT. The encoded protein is CASRAGQRNTEAFF. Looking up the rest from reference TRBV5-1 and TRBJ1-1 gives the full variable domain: KAGVTQTPRYLIKTRGQQVTLSCSPISGHRSVSWYQQTPGQGLQFLFEYFSETQRNKGNFPGRFSGRQFSNSRSEMNVSTLELGDSALYLCASRAGQRNTEAFFGQGTRLTVV.